This TCR beta chain was sequenced for a study of blood T cell repertoires in COVID-19. The CDR3 sequence is 14 residues long. Looked up from germline, CDR1 is MNHEY and CDR2 is SMNVEV (reference sequence). A note on this clone: The junction shows a germline mismatch at one end, possibly a read error.

Some clones are missing from TCRdb's copy, which holds only in-frame ones; the method was immunoSEQ multiplex PCR. The data hold roughly 42,000 clones, with about 85% observed a single time. The TCR was taken from a woman in her 70s in a cohort sampled during active COVID-19. The sequencing input was peripheral blood. The chain couples TRBV27 to TRBJ2-5; 7 bases line up with TRBD1. CDR3 protein: CELTGQPFCGTQYF. CDR3 sequence (DNA): TGCGAACTTACGGGACAGCCCTTTTGTGGGACCCAGTACTTC.